This is a list of T cell receptor beta chains from one sample in a study of CD8 T cells in Susac syndrome. Using its own MiXCR run on the immunoSEQ multiplex PCR reads, TCRdb lists one record per CDR3 protein. In the table there are about 200,000 distinct CDR3 sequences, about 90% of which are singletons. Sequencing was performed on CD8+ T cells from PBMCs. The receptors come from a human donor with multiple sclerosis. Both conserved end residues are trimmed from each CDR3.

v_call: TRBV7-8; cdr3_aa: ASSSTEWSDTQY
v_call: TRBV12-3/TRBV12-4; cdr3_aa: ASRSDLDNEQF
v_call: TRBV12-3/TRBV12-4; cdr3_aa: ASSLGPWRGETYEQY
v_call: TRBV5-4; cdr3_aa: ASSLGSTTQY
v_call: TRBV9; cdr3_aa: ASSVAPAGGPYEQY
v_call: TRBV5-6; cdr3_aa: ASSLGHLGSIQY
v_call: TRBV24-1; cdr3_aa: ATSDPQETQY
v_call: TRBV21-1; cdr3_aa: ASSRRQIHQETQY
v_call: TRBV10-3; cdr3_aa: ATGGTANTEAF
v_call: TRBV2; cdr3_aa: ASSADRGSYNEQF
v_call: TRBV7-3; cdr3_aa: ASSLGTGEAF
v_call: TRBV19; cdr3_aa: ASSIYNEQF
v_call: TRBV12-5; cdr3_aa: ASGPSGDPYNEQF
v_call: TRBV7-2; cdr3_aa: ASTTDTQY
v_call: TRBV11-3; cdr3_aa: ASSYGATYEQY
v_call: TRBV7-6; cdr3_aa: ASSSPGDNADNEQF
v_call: TRBV20-1; cdr3_aa: SARGRGFGYT
v_call: TRBV20-1; cdr3_aa: SASPLYNEQF
v_call: TRBV10-3; cdr3_aa: AISEYGGDEQF
v_call: TRBV5-6; cdr3_aa: ASSLAGFSTEAF
v_call: TRBV5-6; cdr3_aa: ASSSLAGGLENIQY
v_call: TRBV6-2/TRBV6-3; cdr3_aa: ASMIRGVIEQF
v_call: TRBV11-2; cdr3_aa: ASSWRDSYEQY
v_call: TRBV7-9; cdr3_aa: ASSQLPGQGNHEQY
v_call: TRBV2; cdr3_aa: ASSQSGGAYEQY
v_call: TRBV5-6; cdr3_aa: ASSTPTGTTYEQY
v_call: TRBV27; cdr3_aa: ASSLQDNAYNEQF
v_call: TRBV2; cdr3_aa: ASSERAVEQF
v_call: TRBV27; cdr3_aa: ASRTGPGTYEQY
v_call: TRBV24-1; cdr3_aa: APKARQFQETQY
v_call: TRBV7-3; cdr3_aa: ASSITGNEQF
v_call: TRBV27; cdr3_aa: ASAYRGLAEQY
v_call: TRBV7-9; cdr3_aa: ASSSHRQGRFEAF
v_call: TRBV5-1; cdr3_aa: ASSLDAAGVADTQY
v_call: TRBV6-5; cdr3_aa: ASSYSEEGNTEAF
v_call: TRBV15; cdr3_aa: ATSILPGANTGELF
v_call: TRBV15; cdr3_aa: ATSTRRGRRADTQY
v_call: TRBV4-1; cdr3_aa: ASSQAPTTDTQY
v_call: TRBV30; cdr3_aa: AWSVGRSEQY
v_call: TRBV24-1; cdr3_aa: ATSGTETDTQY
v_call: TRBV6-5; cdr3_aa: ASSYSTGTGELF
v_call: TRBV20-1; cdr3_aa: SALAGNYNEQF
v_call: TRBV4-1; cdr3_aa: ASSQVGVANYGYT
v_call: TRBV7-9; cdr3_aa: ATPGQNKMA
v_call: TRBV29-1; cdr3_aa: SGTGGGTSGYNEQF
v_call: TRBV7-9; cdr3_aa: ASSLGTRPAYNEQF
v_call: TRBV4-2; cdr3_aa: ASSQAIATNEKLF
v_call: TRBV9; cdr3_aa: ASSVGDRAVEQY
v_call: TRBV5-1; cdr3_aa: ASSLGHGYT
v_call: TRBV7-2; cdr3_aa: ASSSLGWQETQY
v_call: TRBV13; cdr3_aa: ASARGFYEQY
v_call: TRBV29-1; cdr3_aa: SVGGITEAF
v_call: TRBV7-9; cdr3_aa: ASSSTDTSYEQY
v_call: TRBV12-3/TRBV12-4; cdr3_aa: ASSLIGQGITEAF
v_call: TRBV6-6; cdr3_aa: ASSYPPTTRERAF
v_call: TRBV3-1; cdr3_aa: ASSQSINGAPST
v_call: TRBV27; cdr3_aa: ASSFYQGSHEQY
v_call: TRBV19; cdr3_aa: ASSFLDRGGYT
v_call: TRBV9; cdr3_aa: ASSGGEGAGANVLT